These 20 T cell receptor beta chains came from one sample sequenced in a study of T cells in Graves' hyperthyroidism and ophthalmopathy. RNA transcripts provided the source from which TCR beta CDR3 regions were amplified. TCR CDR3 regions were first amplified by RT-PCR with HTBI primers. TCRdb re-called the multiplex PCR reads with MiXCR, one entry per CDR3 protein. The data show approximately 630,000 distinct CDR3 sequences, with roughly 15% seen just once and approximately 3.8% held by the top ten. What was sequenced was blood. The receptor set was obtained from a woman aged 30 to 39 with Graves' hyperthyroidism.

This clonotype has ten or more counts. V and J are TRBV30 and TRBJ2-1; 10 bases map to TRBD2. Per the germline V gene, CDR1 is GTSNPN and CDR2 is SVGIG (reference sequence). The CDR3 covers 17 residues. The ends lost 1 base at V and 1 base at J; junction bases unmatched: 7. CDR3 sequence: CAWSGLAGELSYNEQFF. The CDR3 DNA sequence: TGTGCCTGGAGTGGGCTAGCGGGAGAACTATCCTACAATGAGCAGTTCTTC.

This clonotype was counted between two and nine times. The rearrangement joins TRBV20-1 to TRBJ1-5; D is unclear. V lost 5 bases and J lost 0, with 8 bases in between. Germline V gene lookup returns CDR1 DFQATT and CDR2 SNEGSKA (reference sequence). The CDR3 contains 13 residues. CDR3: CSASPLSNQPQHF. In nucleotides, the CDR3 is TGCAGTGCTTCTCCCCTTAGCAATCAGCCCCAGCATTTT.

The CDR3 loop reads CASSQGVTSNQPQHF. The CDR3 region has the DNA TGTGCCAGCAGCCAAGGAGTAACGAGCAATCAGCCCCAGCATTTT. The rearrangement links TRBV3-1 to TRBJ1-5; D is unresolved. CDR1 is LGHDT, CDR2 YNNKEL, per germline (reference sequence). The CDR3 totals 15 residues. Trimming removed 1 base from V and 1 base from J, with 8 bases in between.

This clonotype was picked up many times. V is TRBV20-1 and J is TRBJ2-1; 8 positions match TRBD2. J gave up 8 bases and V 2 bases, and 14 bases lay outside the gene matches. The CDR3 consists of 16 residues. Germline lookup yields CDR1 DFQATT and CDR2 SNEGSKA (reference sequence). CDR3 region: CSARPGLESYSHEQFF. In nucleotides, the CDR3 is TGCAGTGCTAGACCGGGACTAGAATCCTACAGCCATGAGCAGTTCTTC.

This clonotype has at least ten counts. In DNA form, the CDR3 reads TGTGCCAGCAGTCCTGGACAGGGCGGCAGTGGCTACACCTTC. Translated, it gives CASSPGQGGSGYTF. The V call is TRBV6-1, the J call TRBJ1-2; TRBD1 matches at 8 bases. The CDR3 has 14 residues. Trimming at V came to 5 bases and at J to 7 bases, leaving 9 bases not matched to a gene. Germline CDR1 is MNHNS and CDR2 is SASEGT.

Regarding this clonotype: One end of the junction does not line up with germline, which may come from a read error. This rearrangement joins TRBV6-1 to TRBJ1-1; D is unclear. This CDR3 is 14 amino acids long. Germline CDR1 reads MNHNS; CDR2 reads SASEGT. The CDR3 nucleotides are TGTGTCAGCAAGGTAGTTTCGGCGGCCACTGAAGCTTTCTTT. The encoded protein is CVSKVVSAATEAFF.

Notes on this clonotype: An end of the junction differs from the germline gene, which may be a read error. The CDR3, as DNA: TGTACCAGCTCACTAGGGCGGTGGGGCACTGAAGCTTTCTTT. Protein: CTSSLGRWGTEAFF. The chain carries TRBV18 and TRBJ1-1; D is unclear. The CDR3 extends over 14 amino acids. Germline V lookup: CDR1 KGHSH, CDR2 LQKENI. Looking up the rest from reference TRBV18 and TRBJ1-1 gives the full variable domain: NAGVMQNPRHLVRRRGQEARLRCSPMKGHSHVYWYRQLPEEGLKFMVYLQKENIIDESGMPKERFSAEFPKEGPSILRIQQVVRGDSAAYFCTSSLGRWGTEAFFGQGTRLTVV.

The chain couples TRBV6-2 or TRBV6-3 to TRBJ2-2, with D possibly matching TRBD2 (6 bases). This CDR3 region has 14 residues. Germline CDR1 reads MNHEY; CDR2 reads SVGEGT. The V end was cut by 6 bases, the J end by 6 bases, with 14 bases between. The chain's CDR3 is CASSKSSAAGELFF. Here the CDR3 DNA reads TGTGCCAGCAGCAAATCTAGCGCAGCCGGGGAGCTGTTTTTT.

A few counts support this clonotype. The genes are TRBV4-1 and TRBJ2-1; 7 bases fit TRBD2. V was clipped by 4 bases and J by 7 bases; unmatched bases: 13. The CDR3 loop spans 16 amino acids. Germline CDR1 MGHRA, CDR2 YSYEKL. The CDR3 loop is CASSRDGGSGRNEQFF. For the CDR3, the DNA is TGCGCCAGCAGCCGAGACGGGGGGAGCGGTAGGAATGAGCAGTTCTTC.

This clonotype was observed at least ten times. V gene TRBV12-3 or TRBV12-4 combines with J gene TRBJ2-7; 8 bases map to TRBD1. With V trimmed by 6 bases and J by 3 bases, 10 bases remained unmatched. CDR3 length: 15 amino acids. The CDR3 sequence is CASSILHRGVYEQYF. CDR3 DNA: TGTGCCAGCAGCATTCTTCACAGGGGGGTCTACGAGCAGTACTTC.

CDR3 in DNA: TGTGCCAGCAGCGCAAGACTAGCGGGAGCCTATGATACGCAGTATTTT. It encodes CASSARLAGAYDTQYF. The chain couples TRBV11-2 to TRBJ2-3, with 12 bases that match TRBD2. Germline V lookup: CDR1 SGHAT, CDR2 FQNNGV. Losses at the gene ends were 5 bases for V and 6 bases for J; bases not matched to a gene: 9. The CDR3 runs 16 residues.

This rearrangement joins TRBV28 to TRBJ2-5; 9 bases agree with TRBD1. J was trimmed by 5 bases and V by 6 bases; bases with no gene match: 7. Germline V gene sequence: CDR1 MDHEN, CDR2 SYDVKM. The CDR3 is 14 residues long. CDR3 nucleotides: TGTGCCAGCAGATACAGGGGGCGAAGGGAGACCCAGTACTTC. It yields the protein CASRYRGRRETQYF.

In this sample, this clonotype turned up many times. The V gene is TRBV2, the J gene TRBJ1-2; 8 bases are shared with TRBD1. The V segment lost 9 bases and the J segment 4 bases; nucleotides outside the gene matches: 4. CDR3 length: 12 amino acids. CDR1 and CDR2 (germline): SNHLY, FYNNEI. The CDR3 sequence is CARRQGTYGYTF. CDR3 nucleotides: TGTGCCAGGAGACAGGGGACCTATGGCTACACCTTC.

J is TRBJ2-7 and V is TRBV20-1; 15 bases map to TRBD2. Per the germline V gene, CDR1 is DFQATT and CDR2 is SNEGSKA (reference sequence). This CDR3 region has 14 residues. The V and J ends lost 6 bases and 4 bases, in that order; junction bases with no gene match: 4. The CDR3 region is CSAAGLAGGYEQYF. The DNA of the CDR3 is TGCAGTGCCGCGGGACTAGCGGGAGGATACGAGCAGTACTTC.

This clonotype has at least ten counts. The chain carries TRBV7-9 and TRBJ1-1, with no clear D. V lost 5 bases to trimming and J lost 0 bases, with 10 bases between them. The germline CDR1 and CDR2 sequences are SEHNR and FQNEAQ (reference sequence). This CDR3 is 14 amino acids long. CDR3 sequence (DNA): TGTGCCAGCAGCCTATCGGTTTTGAACACTGAAGCTTTCTTT. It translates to CASSLSVLNTEAFF. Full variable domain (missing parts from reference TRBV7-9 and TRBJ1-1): DTGVSQNPRHKITKRGQNVTFRCDPISEHNRLYWYRQTLGQGPEFLTYFQNEAQLEKSRLLSDRFSAERPKGSFSTLEIQRTEQGDSAMYLCASSLSVLNTEAFFGQGTRLTVV.

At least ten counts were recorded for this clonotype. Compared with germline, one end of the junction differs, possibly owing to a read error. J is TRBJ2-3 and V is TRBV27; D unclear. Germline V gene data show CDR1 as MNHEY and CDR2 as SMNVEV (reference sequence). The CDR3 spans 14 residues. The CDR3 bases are TGTGCCAGCAGTATATCCCCTGTCACAGATACGCAGTATTTT. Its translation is CASSISPVTDTQYF.

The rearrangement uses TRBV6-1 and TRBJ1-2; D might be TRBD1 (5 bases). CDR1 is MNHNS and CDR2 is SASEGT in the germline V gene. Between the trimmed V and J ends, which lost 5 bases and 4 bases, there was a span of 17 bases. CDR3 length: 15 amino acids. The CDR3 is CASSNVPTGIYGYTF. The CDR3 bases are TGTGCCAGCAGTAATGTCCCTACAGGAATCTATGGCTACACCTTC.

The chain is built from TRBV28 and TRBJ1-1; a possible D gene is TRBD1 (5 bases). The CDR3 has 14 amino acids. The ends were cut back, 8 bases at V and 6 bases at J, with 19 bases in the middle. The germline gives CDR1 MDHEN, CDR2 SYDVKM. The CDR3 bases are TGTGCCAGCTTCGAGAAGGGTGGGGGTTCTGAAGCTTTCTTT. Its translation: CASFEKGGGSEAFF.

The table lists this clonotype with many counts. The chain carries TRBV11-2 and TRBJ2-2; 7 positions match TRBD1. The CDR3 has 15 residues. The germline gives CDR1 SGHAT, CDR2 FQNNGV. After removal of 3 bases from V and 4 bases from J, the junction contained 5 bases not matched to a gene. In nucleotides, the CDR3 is TGTGCCAGCAGCTTGACAGGGAAAGGCACCGGGGAGCTGTTTTTT. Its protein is CASSLTGKGTGELFF.

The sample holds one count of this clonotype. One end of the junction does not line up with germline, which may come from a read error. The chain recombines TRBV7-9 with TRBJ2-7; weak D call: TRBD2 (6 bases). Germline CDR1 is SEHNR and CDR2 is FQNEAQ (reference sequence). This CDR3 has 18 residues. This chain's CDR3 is CASSPITIRDLRRYGQYF. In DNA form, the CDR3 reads TGTGCCAGCAGCCCAATAACCATAAGGGACTTGAGGCGATACGGGCAGTACTTC.